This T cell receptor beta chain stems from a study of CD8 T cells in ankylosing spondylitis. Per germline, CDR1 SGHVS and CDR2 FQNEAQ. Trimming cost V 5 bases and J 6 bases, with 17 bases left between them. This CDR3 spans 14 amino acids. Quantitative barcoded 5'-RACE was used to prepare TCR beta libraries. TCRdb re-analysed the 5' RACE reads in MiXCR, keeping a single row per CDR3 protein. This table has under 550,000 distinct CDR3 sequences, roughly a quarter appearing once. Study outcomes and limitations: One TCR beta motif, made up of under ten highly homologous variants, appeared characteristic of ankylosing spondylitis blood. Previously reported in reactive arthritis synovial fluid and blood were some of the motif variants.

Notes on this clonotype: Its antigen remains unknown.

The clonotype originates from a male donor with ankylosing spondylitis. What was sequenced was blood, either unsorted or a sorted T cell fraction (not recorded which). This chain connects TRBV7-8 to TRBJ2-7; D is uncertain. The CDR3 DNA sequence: TGTGCCAGCAGCACTCGGATCGTTAATGGCGAGCAGTACTTC. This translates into CASSTRIVNGEQYF. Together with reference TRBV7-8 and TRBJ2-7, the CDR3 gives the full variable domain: GAGVSQSPRYKVAKRGQDVALRCDPISGHVSLFWYQQALGQGPEFLTYFQNEAQLDKSGLPSDRFFAERPEGSVSTLKIQRTQQEDSAVYLCASSTRIVNGEQYFGPGTRLTVT.